Given below is one TCR beta chain in context. Its antigen remains unknown. This entry is derived from a study of cytomegalovirus exposure and HLA in healthy donors. Study-wide results and limits: It was assumed in the presence/absence analyses that sequencing depth was roughly uniform across donors.

The study ran its PCR with 60 Vbeta and 13 Jbeta primers. The data were produced by immunoSEQ multiplex PCR, yet TCRdb's version contains in-frame clones alone and is incomplete. Of about 77,000 clones in the sample, 60% to 85% were seen once. Sequencing was done on a sample of PBMCs. The receptor was derived from a man aged 40-50 years in good health and CMV-seronegative.

The CDR3 nucleotides are TGTGCCATCTCGCAGGGACATCGAGGCTACACCTTC. Protein: CAISQGHRGYTF. This chain joins TRBV10-3 and TRBJ1-2; D possibly corresponds to TRBD1 (6 bases). Looked up from germline, CDR1 is ENHRY and CDR2 is SYGVKD. The CDR3 is made up of 12 amino acids. The V end was cut by 8 bases, the J end by 8 bases, with 15 bases between.